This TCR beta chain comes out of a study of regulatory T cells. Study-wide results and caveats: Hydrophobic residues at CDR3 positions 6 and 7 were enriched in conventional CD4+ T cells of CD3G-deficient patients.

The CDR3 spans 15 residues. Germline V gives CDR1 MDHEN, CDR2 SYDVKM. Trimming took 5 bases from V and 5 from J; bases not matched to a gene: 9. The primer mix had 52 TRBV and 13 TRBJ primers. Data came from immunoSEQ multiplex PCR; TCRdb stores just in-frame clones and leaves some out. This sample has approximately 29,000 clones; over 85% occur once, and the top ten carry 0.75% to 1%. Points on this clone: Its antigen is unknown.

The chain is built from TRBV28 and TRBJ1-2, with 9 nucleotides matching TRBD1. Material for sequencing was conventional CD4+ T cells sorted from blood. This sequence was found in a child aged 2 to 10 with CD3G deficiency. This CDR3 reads CASSTNRGRSYGYTF. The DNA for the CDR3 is TGTGCCAGCAGTACAAACAGGGGGCGCAGTTATGGCTACACCTTC.